This paragraph reports one T cell receptor beta chain. Its binding antigen is unknown. A read error may produce the germline difference seen at one junction end. This specimen belongs to a study of blood T cell repertoires in COVID-19 (dated by TCRdb to the early 2020s). Turning to the overall study: Collaborator samples came from the United States, Italy and Spain and covered acute and convalescent phases of COVID-19. The prospective study material was composed of cDNA or gDNA derived from T cells, B-cell-depleted T cells, or PBMCs. Subjects who had been exposed to COVID-19, were actively infected with it, or had recovered from it provided the deeply sampled blood TCRbeta repertoires that made up the dataset. A freely available public database, intended as a resource for researchers studying the immune response to SARS-CoV-2, is where the repertoires were released. The samples were drawn from two sources: the first 160 participants of the ongoing ImmuneRACE study, and 1,000 to 1,500 subjects contributed by 6 global collaborators. Nearly every sample came with metadata listing a de-identified subject ID, COVID-19 status, age in years and sex. Where available, HLA class I and class II types were taken from metadata supplied by the sample provider and were not determined by assay-based typing. Overall study outcomes, separate from this receptor: How much clinical and demographic metadata was included differed by source and by participant, and the metadata was provided uncurated.

The immunoSEQ Assay, a bias-controlled multiplex PCR, was used to amplify TCRbeta CDR3 regions from genomic DNA. Under the source paper's analysis protocol: The number of nucleated cells in each sample was estimated from the amplification of reference gene primers within the assay. Sequence reads were collapsed and filtered to measure the absolute abundance of every unique TCRbeta CDR3 rearrangement. For each sample, productive Simpson clonality was calculated as the square root of Simpson's diversity index over productive rearrangements. Entries here come from immuneACCESS through TCRdb and include only in-frame sequences with V and J called. Some clones fail to appear in such tables; in the studies checked, an unresolved V gene covers under half of the shortfall, and the cause of the remainder is unknown. V, J and clone size were drawn from that table, and D and trimming were deduced from the DNA. Recorded for this sample are 350,000 to 400,000 clones; around nine tenths of them occurred a single time. The ten largest clones capture 7.1% of the sample.

One collaborating source in Seattle enrolled patients while the patients were actively infected and followed the patients over time throughout the course of disease. Whole blood was collected in K2EDTA tubes by collaborating institutions according to the institutions' own protocols. Collaborator samples were shipped for TCRbeta analysis as frozen whole blood, isolated PBMCs, or DNA extracted from either sample type. The germline V gene (reference sequence) provides CDR1 SEHNR and CDR2 FQNEAQ. The CDR3 spans 15 residues, from the cysteine through the phenylalanine. CDR3 DNA only is kept here, 45 bases in frame from base 1.

Sequenced sample: peripheral blood. This sequence was found in a woman aged 60 to 75 with COVID-19, enrolled during active disease. The chain is encoded by TRBV7-9 joined to TRBJ1-5; perhaps TRBD1 is the D gene, with 5 bases matching. The CDR3 region reads CASSQGWQLNQLQHF. The DNA sequence reads TGTGCCAGCAGCCAGGGCTGGCAACTTAATCAGCTCCAGCATTTT.